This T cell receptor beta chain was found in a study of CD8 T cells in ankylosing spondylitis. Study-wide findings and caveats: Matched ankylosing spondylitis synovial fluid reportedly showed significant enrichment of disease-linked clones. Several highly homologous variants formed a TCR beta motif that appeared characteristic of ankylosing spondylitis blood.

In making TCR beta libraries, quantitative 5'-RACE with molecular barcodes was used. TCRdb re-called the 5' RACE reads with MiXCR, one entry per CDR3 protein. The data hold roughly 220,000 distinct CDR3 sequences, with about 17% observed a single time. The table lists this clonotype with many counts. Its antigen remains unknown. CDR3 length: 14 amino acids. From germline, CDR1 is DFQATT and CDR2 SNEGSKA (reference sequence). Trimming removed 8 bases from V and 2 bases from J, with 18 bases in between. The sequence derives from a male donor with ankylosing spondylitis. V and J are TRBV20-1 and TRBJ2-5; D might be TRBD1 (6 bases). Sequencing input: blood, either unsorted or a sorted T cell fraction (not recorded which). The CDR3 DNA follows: TGCAGTCTCAGCCGGGACAAATGGCAAGAGACCCAGTACTTC. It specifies CSLSRDKWQETQYF.